This T cell receptor beta chain was observed in a study of metastatic and nonmetastatic thyroid tumors (dated by TCRdb to about 2020). Background for the entire study: Repertoires were compared across peripheral blood and tumor or nodule tissue samples from malignant and benign thyroid patients. The full study reports these points: TCR beta diversity was reported as significantly higher in malignant tumors than in benign nodules, in both blood and tumor samples.

Library creation used PCR. The instrument was an Illumina HiSeq 4000. High-throughput sequencing was used to profile the CDR3 region of the TCR beta-chain in every patient. On the study's bioinformatics: A classifier to discriminate distant-metastatic papillary thyroid cancer patients was built from CDR3 differences across clinicopathological groups. The Shannon index was used to assess repertoire diversity, and the Morisita-Horn index was used to assess tumor-blood repertoire similarity. The raw public data were reprocessed by TCRdb itself: fastp quality trimming at Q25, MiXCR clonotype calling, in-frame beta chains only. The V and J calls come from TCRdb's annotation, not from the publication. The sample table records thousands of clones; 25% to 30% of these occur just once. Together, the top ten hold more than 20% of the sample. No treatment had been received by any patient before thyroid surgery. Using T-cell receptor beta sequencing, the researchers looked back retrospectively at clinical samples from patients, gathered between about 2011 and 2018.

CDR3 length: 14 amino acids, cysteine to phenylalanine. The sequence is cut down to CDR3 DNA, 42 bases in frame from base 1. Via the germline V gene, CDR1 is MRHNA and CDR2 SNTAGT. Ends trimmed: V by 5 bases, J by 2 bases; bases unmatched to a gene: 6. This clone has only a few counts. This receptor's antigen is unknown. Per-nucleotide qualities are absent, and no much larger clonotype sits a single base away. Sequences were obtained from adjacent normal tissue. This receptor was taken from a male donor with papillary thyroid cancer or a benign thyroid nodule (not recorded which). Some clones in this sample may be carry-over from other donors' samples. This receptor chain uses TRBV6-4 and TRBJ2-7, with TRBD1 matching 7 junction bases. The nucleotides are TGTGCCAGCAGTAGACAGGGCCTCCCCTACGAGCAGTACTTC. It encodes CASSRQGLPYEQYF.